Below, 14 T cell receptor beta chains from the same sample are listed, as sequenced in a study of T-cell memory formation after mild COVID-19. One entry per CDR3 protein results from TCRdb running MiXCR on the 5' RACE reads. This table has about 470,000 distinct CDR3 sequences, 15% to 20% appearing once. The sample taken for sequencing was PBMCs or a T cell subset sorted from them (not recorded which). These receptors all come from an adult woman who had mild COVID-19 (a few samples of this study predate the infection). Cell type and time point are not known.

This clonotype was observed a few times. J is TRBJ2-5 and V is TRBV29-1; D ambiguous. This CDR3 is 13 amino acids long. The germline V gene has CDR1 SQVTM and CDR2 ANQGSEA. Trimming stripped 3 bases from V and 1 base from J, with 9 bases between. In nucleotides, the CDR3 is TGCAGCGTTGAGCCCCGGATCCAAGAGACCCAGTACTTC. This gives the protein CSVEPRIQETQYF.

V is TRBV5-4 and J is TRBJ1-2; no clear D. V was shortened by 3 bases and J by 8 bases, with 17 bases between the two germline ends. CDR1 SGHNT and CDR2 YYREEE come from the germline V gene (reference sequence). This CDR3 spans 14 amino acids. CDR3 DNA: TGTGCCAGCAGCTCTTGGCAGGCCTCGCGGGGCTACACCTTC. Amino acid sequence: CASSSWQASRGYTF.

There are a few counts of this clonotype. Written as DNA, the CDR3 is TGTGCCAGCAGCCAAGCCATCTATGGCTACACCTTC. Its protein is CASSQAIYGYTF. The chain links TRBV3-1 to TRBJ1-2; D remains ambiguous. CDR1 and CDR2 (germline): LGHDT, YNNKEL (reference sequence). V was shortened by 1 base and J by 4 bases, with 4 bases between the two germline ends. The CDR3 runs to 12 residues.

The rearrangement joins TRBV11-2 to TRBJ2-1; 11 nucleotides match TRBD2. V lost 6 bases and J lost 6; bases outside the gene matches: 4. Looked up from germline, CDR1 is SGHAT and CDR2 is FQNNGV. The CDR3 runs to 14 residues. The CDR3 sequence: CASRTSGTLNEQFF. Here the CDR3 DNA reads TGTGCCAGCAGGACTAGCGGGACCCTCAATGAGCAGTTCTTC.

This chain connects TRBV27 to TRBJ1-4, with unresolved D. The germline V gene has CDR1 MNHEY and CDR2 SMNVEV (reference sequence). This CDR3 has 13 residues. V was pared by 10 bases and J by 13 bases, with 22 bases between. This CDR3 is CATSALDSARLFF. Here the CDR3 DNA reads TGTGCCACCAGCGCCCTAGACTCAGCGAGACTGTTTTTT.

The chain carries TRBV12-3 or TRBV12-4 and TRBJ2-1; perhaps TRBD1 as D (6 bases). V lost 3 bases, J lost 8 bases, and 23 bases lay in between. This CDR3 comprises 17 residues. The CDR3 protein is CASSFTQGQTRGDEQFF. CDR3 nucleotides: TGTGCCAGCAGTTTCACCCAGGGACAAACTAGGGGCGATGAGCAGTTCTTC.

The V call is TRBV6-5, the J call TRBJ1-6; possibly TRBD1 for D (6 bases). CDR1 and CDR2 (germline): MNHEY, SVGAGI. Trimming pared 0 bases from V and 9 bases from J, leaving 18 bases between. The CDR3 is made up of 17 amino acids. This CDR3 reads CASSYSTGHSIGSPLHF. The CDR3, as DNA: TGTGCCAGCAGTTACTCTACAGGGCATTCTATCGGTTCACCCCTCCACTTT.

This clonotype was counted a few times. V usage is TRBV7-2 and J usage is TRBJ2-3; D may be TRBD2 (5 bases). This CDR3 has 12 residues. Germline CDR1 and CDR2: SGHTA and FQGNSA. Trimming pared 6 bases from V and 7 bases from J, leaving 11 bases between. CDR3 protein: CASSKTGNTQYF. The DNA of the CDR3 is TGTGCCAGCAGTAAAACGGGGAATACGCAGTATTTT.

This chain uses TRBV5-5 with TRBJ2-7; 9 bases are a match to TRBD1. Germline values: CDR1 SGHKS, CDR2 YYEKEE (reference sequence). V was clipped by 4 bases and J by 3 bases; unmatched bases: 5. The CDR3 runs 14 residues. In nucleotides, the CDR3 is TGTGCCAGCAGCGTGTGGACAGGGGTCTACGAGCAGTACTTC. Protein sequence: CASSVWTGVYEQYF.

The chain combines TRBV10-3 with TRBJ2-7; TRBD1 is a possible D gene (6 bases). The CDR3 totals 12 residues. Trimming removed 10 bases at V and 4 bases at J, with 14 bases between. Germline values: CDR1 ENHRY, CDR2 SYGVKD. The CDR3 loop reads CATSRGQYEQYF. The CDR3 coding sequence is TGTGCCACCTCCCGAGGACAGTACGAGCAGTACTTC.

The chain combines TRBV20-1 with TRBJ2-1; tentatively, D is TRBD1 (6 bases). From germline, CDR1 is DFQATT and CDR2 SNEGSKA (reference sequence). V shed 3 bases and J shed 3 bases, with 12 bases lying between them. This CDR3 region has 14 residues. CDR3 DNA: TGCAGTGCTAGCCCCCAAGGGGGCTACAATGAGCAGTTCTTC. Its translation is CSASPQGGYNEQFF.

The chain is built from TRBV19 and TRBJ2-1; 7 bases agree with TRBD2. The germline gives CDR1 LNHDA, CDR2 SQIVND (reference sequence). J was trimmed by 0 bases and V by 4 bases; bases with no gene match: 9. There are 17 residues in the CDR3. In DNA form, the CDR3 reads TGTGCCAGTAGTAGCGCGGGAGCCTTGGGCTCCTACAATGAGCAGTTCTTC. It codes for CASSSAGALGSYNEQFF.

The J gene is TRBJ2-3, the V gene TRBV20-1, with TRBD2 identical over 9 bases. From germline, CDR1 is DFQATT and CDR2 SNEGSKA (reference sequence). The CDR3 has 15 residues. J was trimmed by 0 bases and V by 7 bases; bases with no gene match: 8. In nucleotides, the CDR3 is TGCAGTGGAATGCGGGGGGGTTCTAGCACAGATACGCAGTATTTT. It specifies CSGMRGGSSTDTQYF.

The chain recombines TRBV25-1 with TRBJ1-2; D is uncertain. The CDR3 loop spans 13 amino acids. Germline loops: CDR1 MGHDK, CDR2 SYGVNS. V was clipped by 5 bases and J by 0 bases, with 7 bases between them. CDR3 loop: CASSPHSNYGYTF. The CDR3 DNA is TGTGCCAGCAGTCCCCACTCTAACTATGGCTACACCTTC.